A single sample is the source of the 20 T cell receptor beta chains below, sequenced in a study of cytomegalovirus exposure and HLA in healthy donors. The PCR had 60 Vbeta and 13 Jbeta primers. Profiled with immunoSEQ multiplex PCR; TCRdb holds only in-frame clones, not every one. The sample yields about 190,000 clones, roughly 76% seen once. Sequencing was performed on PBMCs. These receptors were collected from a man aged 35-49 years in good health and CMV-seropositive.

V and J are TRBV11-2 and TRBJ1-1; D is possibly TRBD1 (6 bases). Germline CDR1 SGHAT, CDR2 FQNNGV. V gave up 5 bases and J gave up 10 bases, with 17 bases separating them. The CDR3 is made up of 13 amino acids. CDR3 residues: CASSRTGTYGAFF. The DNA for the CDR3 is TGTGCCAGCAGCCGAACCGGGACATACGGAGCTTTCTTT.

This clone was counted only a few times. The chain is built from TRBV19 and TRBJ1-2; no reliable D call. Germline V gene lookup returns CDR1 LNHDA and CDR2 SQIVND (reference sequence). V lost 3 bases to trimming and J lost 2 bases, with 10 bases between them. CDR3 length equals 14 residues. For the CDR3, the DNA is TGTGCCAGTAGTATGCTACAGAAAAACTATGGCTACACCTTC. This codes for CASSMLQKNYGYTF.

This clone is a singleton in its sample. The sample holds other DNA sequences that translate to the same CDR3. The V gene is TRBV20-1, the J gene TRBJ2-7; possible D gene TRBD2, 5 bases. Trimming removed 3 bases from V and 3 bases from J, with 6 bases in between. CDR3 size: 11 residues. Germline CDR1 reads DFQATT; CDR2 reads SNEGSKA (reference sequence). The CDR3 nucleotides read TGCAGTGCTAGGGCGGGCTACGAGCAGTACTTC. Translation gives CSARAGYEQYF.

This clone was detected a few times. V gene TRBV9 combines with J gene TRBJ2-5; 8 bases map to TRBD1. The CDR3 loop spans 18 amino acids. CDR1 and CDR2 (germline): SGDLS, YYNGEE. The ends lost 4 bases at V and 0 bases at J; junction bases unmatched: 14. CDR3 bases: TGTGCCAGCAGCCCAAAGTGGGGGGACAGGCGCAACCAAGAGACCCAGTACTTC. Amino acids: CASSPKWGDRRNQETQYF.

The sample holds one count of this clone. The chain recombines TRBV5-1 with TRBJ2-4; possible D gene TRBD2, 6 bases. CDR3 length: 16 residues. The germline V and J ends were trimmed by 4 bases and 5 bases, with 19 bases remaining between them. CDR1 and CDR2 from the germline V gene are SGHRS and YFSETQ. This CDR3 is CASSPRGRGGQNIQYF. Here the CDR3 DNA reads TGCGCCAGCAGCCCGAGGGGCCGGGGAGGTCAAAACATTCAGTACTTC.

The chain combines TRBV6-5 with TRBJ2-7, with D tentatively TRBD1 (6 bases). The CDR3 totals 14 residues. Germline V gene sequence: CDR1 MNHEY, CDR2 SVGAGI. Trimming stripped 2 bases from V and 7 bases from J, with 15 bases between. The DNA for the CDR3 is TGTGCCAGCAGTTACCGGGCAGGGGTAAGAGAGCAGTACTTC. Amino acids: CASSYRAGVREQYF.

This chain uses TRBV28 with TRBJ1-1; no firm D call. Trimming took 7 bases from V and 4 from J, leaving 7 bases between them. The CDR3 extends over 11 amino acids. Germline CDR1 and CDR2: MDHEN and SYDVKM. The CDR3 region has the DNA TGTGCCAGCACCACATCCACTGAAGCTTTCTTT. Its protein product is CASTTSTEAFF.

The genes are TRBV6-5 and TRBJ2-7, with TRBD1 identical over 9 bases. CDR3 length: 15 residues. CDR1 and CDR2 (germline): MNHEY, SVGAGI. Trimming took 6 bases from V and 4 from J; bases not matched to a gene: 10. The CDR3, as DNA: TGTGCCAGCAGCCCGGGACAGGGACATTTATACGAGCAGTACTTC. Translation gives CASSPGQGHLYEQYF.

The chain recombines TRBV5-1 with TRBJ2-7, with 11 nucleotides matching TRBD2. The CDR3 loop spans 15 amino acids. The V segment lost 3 bases and the J segment 2 bases; nucleotides outside the gene matches: 4. Germline V gene lookup returns CDR1 SGHRS and CDR2 YFSETQ. CDR3 coding DNA: TGCGCCAGCAGCTCGGGACTAGCGGAACCCTACGAGCAGTACTTC. Its protein is CASSSGLAEPYEQYF.

This chain links TRBV4-1 with TRBJ2-2, with a possible D match to TRBD2 (6 bases). The germline gives CDR1 MGHRA, CDR2 YSYEKL. V was trimmed by 3 bases and J by 4 bases, leaving 21 bases between them. The CDR3 totals 18 residues. The CDR3 DNA follows: TGCGCCAGCAGCCACACCCACGGAGGGGCTGGTAGCACCGGGGAGCTGTTTTTT. It codes for CASSHTHGGAGSTGELFF.

The chain combines TRBV30 with TRBJ2-3; D might be TRBD2 (5 bases). Trimming stripped 5 bases from V and 0 bases from J, with 18 bases between. Germline CDR1 reads GTSNPN; CDR2 reads SVGIG (reference sequence). The CDR3 contains 16 residues. The CDR3 loop reads CAWVRWGRTSTDTQYF. CDR3 coding DNA: TGTGCCTGGGTCCGGTGGGGTAGGACTAGCACAGATACGCAGTATTTT. The full variable domain, its missing parts supplied by reference TRBV30 and TRBJ2-3, is SQTIHQWPATLVQPVGSPLSLECTVEGTSNPNLYWYRQAAGRGLQLLFYSVGIGQISSEVPQNLSASRPQDRQFILSSKKLLLSDSGFYLCAWVRWGRTSTDTQYFGPGTRLTVL.

V and J are TRBV4-2 and TRBJ2-5; 12 bases are a match to TRBD2. V dropped 4 bases and J dropped 5; count of bases not matched to a gene: 8. The CDR3 loop spans 16 amino acids. Germline assignment: CDR1 LGHNA and CDR2 YNFKEQ. This CDR3 is CASSLRLAGVGETQYF. The DNA of the CDR3 is TGTGCCAGCAGCCTCCGACTAGCGGGGGTCGGGGAGACCCAGTACTTC.

CDR3 loop: CSVEAGGRRYTF. The CDR3 nucleotides read TGCAGCGTTGAAGCAGGGGGCCGTCGCTACACCTTC. The J gene is TRBJ1-2, the V gene TRBV29-1; 8 positions match TRBD1. Germline V lookup: CDR1 SQVTM, CDR2 ANQGSEA. V lost 1 base and J lost 9; bases outside the gene matches: 4. CDR3 size: 12 residues.

The chain links TRBV7-2 to TRBJ1-1, with D possibly being TRBD1 (6 bases). This CDR3 region has 14 residues. Deletions cut 0 bases from V and 5 bases from J, with 10 bases between. Germline V gene lookup returns CDR1 SGHTA and CDR2 FQGNSA. In DNA form, the CDR3 reads TGTGCCAGCAGCTTAGCGCGGCAGGGGACTGAAGCTTTCTTT. It yields the protein CASSLARQGTEAFF.

The rearrangement uses TRBV7-3 and TRBJ2-3, with 13 bases that match TRBD2. The germline CDR1 and CDR2 sequences are SGHTA and FQGTGA. The CDR3 spans 18 residues. Unmatched junction bases numbered 6, after V lost 1 base and J lost 2 bases. In nucleotides, the CDR3 is TGTGCCAGCAGCTTAAGACCGACTAGCGGGGGGACCACAGATACGCAGTATTTT. Translated, it gives CASSLRPTSGGTTDTQYF. The full variable domain, in which reference TRBV7-3 and TRBJ2-3 provide the parts outside the CDR3, is GAGVSQTPSNKVTEKGKYVELRCDPISGHTALYWYRQSLGQGPEFLIYFQGTGAADDSGLPNDRFFAVRPEGSVSTLKIQRTERGDSAVYLCASSLRPTSGGTTDTQYFGPGTRLTVL.

The chain joins TRBV19 to TRBJ2-7; D unresolved. This CDR3 is 18 amino acids long. V lost 2 bases and J lost 0, with 20 bases in between. Germline loops: CDR1 LNHDA, CDR2 SQIVND (reference sequence). The chain's CDR3 is CASSIRHPTGLASYEQYF. For the CDR3, the DNA is TGTGCCAGTAGTATAAGGCACCCCACGGGTTTGGCCTCCTACGAGCAGTACTTC.

The chain has TRBV5-4 and TRBJ1-3; D is ambiguous. V gave up 0 bases and J gave up 0 bases, with 13 bases separating them. The CDR3 extends over 17 amino acids. Germline CDR1 is SGHNT and CDR2 is YYREEE (reference sequence). The chain's CDR3 is CASSLDPDTSSGNTIYF. The CDR3 DNA reads as TGTGCCAGCAGCTTGGATCCAGACACCAGCTCTGGAAACACCATATATTTT.

This clone was seen just once. The chain is built from TRBV19 and TRBJ2-7, with D perhaps matching TRBD2 (6 bases). From germline, CDR1 is LNHDA and CDR2 SQIVND (reference sequence). Trimming took off 3 bases at V and 5 bases at J, with 17 bases between the two ends. The CDR3 consists of 15 residues. DNA for the CDR3: TGTGCCAGTAGTATGGAGGGACTCCCAGGAGACGAGCAGTACTTC. Protein: CASSMEGLPGDEQYF.

The chain recombines TRBV7-9 with TRBJ1-4, with unresolved D. Trimming left V 5 bases short and J 4 bases short, with 23 bases between. CDR3 length: 18 amino acids. Germline values: CDR1 SEHNR, CDR2 FQNEAQ (reference sequence). Written as DNA, the CDR3 is TGTGCCAGCAGCCTGAGACATAGTCCCCCAAGTGATAATGAAAAACTGTTTTTT. The encoded protein is CASSLRHSPPSDNEKLFF.

The chain joins TRBV7-2 to TRBJ2-3, with 9 nucleotides matching TRBD2. The length of the CDR3 is 15 residues. Germline CDR1 reads SGHTA; CDR2 reads FQGNSA. The V and J ends lost 1 base and 14 bases, in that order; junction bases with no gene match: 13. Here the CDR3 reads CASSLGGGGGSRWYF. In DNA, the CDR3 is TGTGCCAGCAGCTTAGGGGGCGGGGGGGGGTCCCGGTGGTATTTT. The full variable domain, rest sourced from reference TRBV7-2 and TRBJ2-3, is GAGVSQSPSNKVTEKGKDVELRCDPISGHTALYWYRQSLGQGLEFLIYFQGNSAPDKSGLPSDRFSAERTGGSVSTLTIQRTQQEDSAVYLCASSLGGGGGSRWYFGPGTRLTVL.